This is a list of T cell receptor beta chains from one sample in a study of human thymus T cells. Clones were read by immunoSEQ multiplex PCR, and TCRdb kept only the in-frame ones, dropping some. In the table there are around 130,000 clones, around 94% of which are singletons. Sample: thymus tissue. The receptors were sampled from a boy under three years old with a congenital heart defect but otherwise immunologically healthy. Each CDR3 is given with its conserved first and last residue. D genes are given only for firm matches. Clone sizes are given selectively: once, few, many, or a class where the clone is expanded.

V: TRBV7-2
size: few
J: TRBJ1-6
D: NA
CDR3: CASSLLNRSGSYNSPLHF
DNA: TGTGCCAGCAGCTTATTGAATAGGTCTGGCTCCTATAATTCACCCCTCCACTTT

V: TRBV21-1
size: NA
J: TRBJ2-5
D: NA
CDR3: CASKNRGEETQYF
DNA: TGTGCCAGCAAGAACAGGGGGGAAGAGACCCAGTACTTC

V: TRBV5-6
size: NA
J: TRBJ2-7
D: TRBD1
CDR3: CASSLHHDREYYEQYF
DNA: TGTGCCAGCAGCTTACATCACGACAGGGAGTACTACGAGCAGTACTTC

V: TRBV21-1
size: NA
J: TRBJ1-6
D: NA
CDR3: CASDRDRNSPLHF
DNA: TGTGCCAGCGACCGGGACAGAAATTCACCCCTCCACTTT

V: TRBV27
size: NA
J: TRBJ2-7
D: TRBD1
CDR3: CASRRQGGEQYF
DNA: TGTGCCAGCAGGCGACAGGGGGGTGAGCAGTACTTC

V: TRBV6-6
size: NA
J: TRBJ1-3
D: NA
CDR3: CASTRPGGSSGNTIYF
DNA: TGTGCCAGCACTCGCCCGGGCGGGAGCTCTGGAAACACCATATATTTT

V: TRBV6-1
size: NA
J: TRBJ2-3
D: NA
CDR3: CASSEPWRLGTDTQYF
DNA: TGTGCCAGCAGTGAACCCTGGAGGTTAGGCACAGATACGCAGTATTTT

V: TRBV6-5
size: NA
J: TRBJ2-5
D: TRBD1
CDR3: CASRLGQGNETQYF
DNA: TGTGCCAGCAGATTAGGACAGGGGAATGAGACCCAGTACTTC

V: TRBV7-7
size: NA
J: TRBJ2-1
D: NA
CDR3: CASSLIQSSEQFF
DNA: TGTGCTAGCAGCTTAATCCAATCCAGTGAGCAGTTCTTC

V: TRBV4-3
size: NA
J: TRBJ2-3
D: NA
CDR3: CASSQDSPASTQYF
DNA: TGCGCCAGCAGCCAAGATTCCCCAGCAAGCACGCAGTATTTT

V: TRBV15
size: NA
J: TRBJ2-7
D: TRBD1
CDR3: CATSTAGQGGEQYF
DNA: TGTGCCACCAGCACCGCGGGACAGGGCGGGGAGCAGTACTTC

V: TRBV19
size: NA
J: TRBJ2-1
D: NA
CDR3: CASSITVNEQFF
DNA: TGTGCCAGTAGTATAACGGTAAATGAGCAGTTCTTC

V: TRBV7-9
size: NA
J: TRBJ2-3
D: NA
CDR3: CASSCTDTQYF
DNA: TGTGCCAGCAGTTGCACAGATACGCAGTATTTT

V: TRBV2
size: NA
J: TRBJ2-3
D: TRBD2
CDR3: CASSVSGGPSTDTQYF
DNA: TGTGCCAGCAGCGTTAGCGGGGGCCCAAGCACAGATACGCAGTATTTT

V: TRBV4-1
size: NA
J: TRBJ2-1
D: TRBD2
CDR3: CASSQKVAGGKNNEQFF
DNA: TGCGCCAGCAGCCAAAAGGTAGCGGGGGGGAAGAACAATGAGCAGTTCTTC

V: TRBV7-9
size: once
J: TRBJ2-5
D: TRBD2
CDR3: CASSLVRATSGVRETQYF
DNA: TGTGCCAGCAGCTTAGTCCGGGCGACTAGCGGGGTCCGGGAGACCCAGTACTTC

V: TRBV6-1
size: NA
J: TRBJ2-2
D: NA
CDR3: CASSEASPSVGEHNTGELFF
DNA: TGTGCCAGCAGTGAAGCATCACCCTCCGTAGGGGAGCATAACACCGGGGAGCTGTTTTTT

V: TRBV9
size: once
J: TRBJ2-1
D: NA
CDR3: CASSVGGPPPEQFF
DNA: TGTGCCAGCAGCGTAGGAGGACCACCGCCTGAGCAGTTCTTC

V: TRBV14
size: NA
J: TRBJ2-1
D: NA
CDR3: CASSRGKMNEQFF
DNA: TGTGCCAGCAGCCGCGGGAAGATGAATGAGCAGTTCTTC

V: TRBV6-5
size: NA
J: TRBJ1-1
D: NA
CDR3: CASSYGQDGREAFF
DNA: TGTGCCAGCAGTTACGGGCAGGATGGGAGGGAAGCTTTCTTT